These 13 T cell receptor beta chains were sequenced from one sample in a study of vaccination effects on CD4 cells after COVID-19. Sequencing was performed with immunoSEQ multiplex PCR; in TCRdb, only in-frame clones are kept and a portion is missing. The sample holds fewer than 55,000 clones, more than 75% seen once. Peptide-pool stimulation followed by sequencing identified expanded antigen-specific CD4+ clonotypes in the ViraFEST assay. Isolating CD4+ T cells followed approximately 9 days of culture. Vaccine recipients, nucleocapsid antibody negative, had no prior SARS-CoV-2 infection. No antigen has been identified for these receptors. Sequences were derived from CD4+ T cells from PBMCs cultured with HCoV-OC43 spike peptides, sampled before COVID-19 vaccination. Documented subset: HCoV-OC43 spike overlapping peptide pool stimulation. The receptor set was obtained from a human donor who received a COVID-19 vaccine.

The CDR3 nucleotides are TGTGCCCACCTCACCTCCGTCATATGTACGCAGTATTTT. Translated, it gives CAHLTSVICTQYF. The chain has TRBV19 and TRBJ2-3; D is undetermined. The V gene's germline CDR1 is LNHDA and CDR2 SQIVND (reference sequence). The length of the CDR3 is 13 residues. With 11 bases removed from V and 8 bases from J, the gap between germline ends came to 20 bases.

This chain joins TRBV19 and TRBJ2-3; the D is unclear. V lost 4 bases and J 4 bases, leaving 12 bases between the germline ends. The germline V gene encodes CDR1 LNHDA and CDR2 SQIVND (reference sequence). CDR3 length: 14 amino acids. For the CDR3, the DNA is TGTGCCAGTAGTACTGGGATGGCCGCAGATACGCAGTATTTT. Translating it yields CASSTGMAADTQYF.

The V and J genes are TRBV7-9 and TRBJ1-1, with TRBD1 identical over 9 bases. The germline V gene has CDR1 SEHNR and CDR2 FQNEAQ (reference sequence). This CDR3 spans 16 amino acids. The V segment lost 1 base and the J segment 5 bases; nucleotides outside the gene matches: 8. CDR3 amino acids: CASSLGGQGAGTEAFF. CDR3 bases: TGTGCCAGCAGCTTAGGGGGACAGGGAGCAGGAACTGAAGCTTTCTTT.

The CDR3, as DNA: TGTGCCAGCAGCTTTGGGCAGTCCCACGGTGAGCAGTTCTTC. This codes for CASSFGQSHGEQFF. This chain joins TRBV7-9 and TRBJ2-1; D is uncertain. There are 14 residues in the CDR3. The V end lost 3 bases, the J end lost 9 bases, and 15 bases lay between the germline ends. Germline values: CDR1 SEHNR, CDR2 FQNEAQ (reference sequence).

The chain employs TRBV3-1 (or the pseudogene TRBV3-2) and TRBJ2-2; 8 positions agree with TRBD1. The CDR3 runs to 16 residues. Trimming took 4 bases from V and 4 from J; bases not matched to a gene: 8. Germline-derived CDR1 and CDR2 are LGHDT and YNNKEL (reference sequence). CDR3 sequence: CASSPRRTGPTGELFF. The CDR3 DNA is TGTGCCAGCAGCCCTAGACGGACAGGGCCCACCGGGGAGCTGTTTTTT.

The genes are TRBV7-2 and TRBJ1-1; D gene unclear. The germline V gene encodes CDR1 SGHTA and CDR2 FQGNSA. The CDR3 totals 15 residues. Trimming pared 2 bases from V and 1 base from J, leaving 11 bases between. The CDR3 sequence is CASSLYDGKNTEAFF. CDR3 nucleotide sequence: TGTGCCAGCAGCTTATACGACGGGAAGAACACTGAAGCTTTCTTT.

The chain is built from TRBV10-1 and TRBJ2-5; perhaps TRBD2 as D (5 bases). This CDR3 contains 13 residues. The V end was cut by 3 bases, the J end by 5 bases, with 10 bases between. The germline CDR1 and CDR2 sequences are WNHNN and SYGVQD (reference sequence). The CDR3 sequence: CASSETRLETQYF. The CDR3 DNA is TGCGCCAGCAGTGAAACTAGATTGGAGACCCAGTACTTC.

The V gene is TRBV5-4, the J gene TRBJ1-2, with a weak D call TRBD1 (5 bases). Germline values: CDR1 SGHNT, CDR2 YYREEE (reference sequence). The CDR3 has 15 amino acids. V was clipped by 5 bases and J by 4 bases, with 18 bases between them. The CDR3 region is CASRLAGGAGYGYTF. The CDR3 nucleotides are TGTGCCAGCAGGCTGGCCGGAGGGGCGGGCTATGGCTACACCTTC.

The CDR3 is CASGDRGRILNNYGYTF. The CDR3 nucleotides read TGTGCCAGCGGGGACAGGGGCCGCATCCTAAATAACTATGGCTACACCTTC. This chain links TRBV5-8 with TRBJ1-2, with 10 bases identical to TRBD1. V shed 7 bases and J 1 base; nucleotides not matched to a gene: 13. There are 17 residues in the CDR3. Germline CDR1 SGHTS, CDR2 YDEGEE.

The gene calls are TRBV5-5 and TRBJ2-2, with 12 bases identical to TRBD2. The CDR3 length is 17 residues. The V gene's germline CDR1 is SGHKS and CDR2 YYEKEE (reference sequence). J gave up 3 bases and V 3 bases, and 6 bases lay outside the gene matches. In DNA, the CDR3 is TGTGCCAGCAGCTCTGGGACTAGCGGGTGGGACACCGGGGAGCTGTTTTTT. Amino acid sequence: CASSSGTSGWDTGELFF.

This clone was observed once. The chain uses TRBV19 and TRBJ2-4; 11 bases align to TRBD2. V trimming: 6 bases; J trimming: 13 bases; junction bases outside the gene matches: 5. Germline V lookup: CDR1 LNHDA, CDR2 SQIVND (reference sequence). This CDR3 comprises 12 residues. The CDR3 coding sequence is TGTGCCAGTAGGACTAGCGGGGCCCCGCAGTACTTC. Its protein product is CASRTSGAPQYF.

The rearrangement joins TRBV10-1 to TRBJ2-5; a possible D gene is TRBD1 (6 bases). V lost 2 bases, J lost 1 base, and 8 bases lay in between. This CDR3 has 14 amino acids. CDR1 is WNHNN, CDR2 SYGVQD, per germline (reference sequence). The CDR3 loop is CASSEDRSQETQYF. The DNA for the CDR3 is TGCGCCAGCAGTGAGGACAGGAGCCAAGAGACCCAGTACTTC.

The chain couples TRBV21-1 to TRBJ2-3; the listed D gene, TRBD1, was not tested against the DNA. TRBV21-1 corresponds to a pseudogene. The CDR3 length is 15 residues. The CDR3 spells CASSWRQTTTDTQYF. The DNA of the CDR3 is TGTGCCAGCAGCTGGAGACAGACAACTACAGATACGCAGTATTTT.